A selection of T cell receptor beta chains follows, all from one sample in a study of blood T cells in healthy people across ages. Via MiXCR, TCRdb re-called the 5' RACE reads, giving one row per CDR3 protein. The top ten hold 20% to 25% of the sample, which has approximately 850,000 distinct CDR3 sequences, about three fifths seen once. The sample consisted of blood. The receptors here all came from a man younger than 40 in good health. CDR3s include the opening cysteine and the closing phenylalanine or tryptophan. Each record gives: V gene, J gene, D gene, clone size, CDR3 DNA, CDR3 protein. A D gene is named only where the DNA matches it firmly. Some rows mark clone size as missing; the rest say once, few, many or name a class of expanded clone.

V gene: TRBV12-3/TRBV12-4; J gene: TRBJ2-5; D gene: .; clone size: few; CDR3 DNA: TGTGCCAGCAGTTTAGGTCAGTTCCAAGAGACCCAGTACTTC; CDR3 protein: CASSLGQFQETQYF
V gene: TRBV29-1; J gene: TRBJ2-7; D gene: .; clone size: few; CDR3 DNA: TGCAGCGTTGAACTGTCGACAGCTAACTCCTACGAGCAGTACTTC; CDR3 protein: CSVELSTANSYEQYF
V gene: TRBV6-1; J gene: TRBJ2-5; D gene: .; clone size: .; CDR3 DNA: TGTGCCAGCAGTGATTGGGGCGGGACGGCGACCCAGTACTTC; CDR3 protein: CASSDWGGTATQYF
V gene: TRBV27; J gene: TRBJ2-1; D gene: .; clone size: .; CDR3 DNA: TGTGCCAGCAAAATTACCGGGACACCTCCCATGGAGCAGTTCTTC; CDR3 protein: CASKITGTPPMEQFF
V gene: TRBV6-5; J gene: TRBJ2-1; D gene: .; clone size: once; CDR3 DNA: TGTGCCAGCAGCCACAAATACTCGGATGAGCAGTTCTTC; CDR3 protein: CASSHKYSDEQFF
V gene: TRBV27; J gene: TRBJ2-7; D gene: .; clone size: .; CDR3 DNA: TGTGCCAGCAGTTCGATCCGGGGCAGGCCCCACTACGAGCAGTACTTC; CDR3 protein: CASSSIRGRPHYEQYF
V gene: TRBV20-1; J gene: TRBJ1-4; D gene: .; clone size: .; CDR3 DNA: TGCAGTGCTAGAAATCTAGAAAAACTGTTTTTT; CDR3 protein: CSARNLEKLFF
V gene: TRBV5-5; J gene: TRBJ2-7; D gene: TRBD1; clone size: .; CDR3 DNA: TGTGCCAGCAGCCAAACAGGGGATAGAGTCGCGTACTTC; CDR3 protein: CASSQTGDRVAYF
V gene: TRBV15; J gene: TRBJ1-2; D gene: .; clone size: .; CDR3 DNA: TGTGCCGCCGAACAGGGACGCGGGTATGGCTACACCTTC; CDR3 protein: CAAEQGRGYGYTF
V gene: TRBV10-3; J gene: TRBJ2-6; D gene: .; clone size: .; CDR3 DNA: TGTGCCATCAGTGGCCCGGCAGGGGGGCCTGGGGCCAACGTCCTGACTTTC; CDR3 protein: CAISGPAGGPGANVLTF
V gene: TRBV20-1; J gene: TRBJ2-7; D gene: TRBD2; clone size: .; CDR3 DNA: TGCAGTGCTAGAGGGGGAGGGGACTACAATGAGCAGTACTTC; CDR3 protein: CSARGGGDYNEQYF
V gene: TRBV24-1; J gene: TRBJ2-1; D gene: TRBD2; clone size: once; CDR3 DNA: TGTGCCACCAGTGACGGTAGCGGGAGGGGCAATGAGCAGTTCTTC; CDR3 protein: CATSDGSGRGNEQFF
V gene: TRBV20-1; J gene: TRBJ2-1; D gene: .; clone size: once; CDR3 DNA: TGCAGTGTTCGGTATTTGGTCGATGAGCAGTTCTTC; CDR3 protein: CSVRYLVDEQFF
V gene: TRBV7-2; J gene: TRBJ2-5; D gene: TRBD2; clone size: .; CDR3 DNA: TGTGCCAGCAGCTTAGGGGTAGGACTAGCGGGGGACGTCCAGTACTTC; CDR3 protein: CASSLGVGLAGDVQYF
V gene: TRBV20-1; J gene: TRBJ2-7; D gene: TRBD2; clone size: .; CDR3 DNA: TGCAGTGCTGATGGACTAGCCTCCTACGAGCAGTACTTC; CDR3 protein: CSADGLASYEQYF
V gene: TRBV13; J gene: TRBJ2-7; D gene: TRBD1; clone size: .; CDR3 DNA: TGTGCCAGCAGCTTGAGGGGACAGGCCTCCTACGAGCAGTACTTC; CDR3 protein: CASSLRGQASYEQYF
V gene: TRBV29-1; J gene: TRBJ2-5; D gene: TRBD2; clone size: .; CDR3 DNA: TGCAGCGTTGAAGGACTAGCGGGAGTGACGAGAGAGTCCCAGTACTTC; CDR3 protein: CSVEGLAGVTRESQYF
V gene: TRBV10-3; J gene: TRBJ2-1; D gene: TRBD2; clone size: few; CDR3 DNA: TGTGCCATCACTGATAGCGGGAGCACCGGAAATGAGCAGTTCTTC; CDR3 protein: CAITDSGSTGNEQFF
V gene: TRBV7-8; J gene: TRBJ2-4; D gene: TRBD1; clone size: many; CDR3 DNA: TGTGCCACCCGTTCGGGACAGTGGGACATTCAGTACTTC; CDR3 protein: CATRSGQWDIQYF
V gene: TRBV2; J gene: TRBJ1-4; D gene: .; clone size: .; CDR3 DNA: TGTGCCAGCAGTGGTAGAGCATCAACTAATGAAAAACTGTTTTTT; CDR3 protein: CASSGRASTNEKLFF
V gene: TRBV29-1; J gene: TRBJ2-7; D gene: TRBD2; clone size: .; CDR3 DNA: TGCAGCGTTGGGCGAAGCGGGAGCCCCAACGAGCAGTACTTC; CDR3 protein: CSVGRSGSPNEQYF
V gene: TRBV20-1; J gene: TRBJ2-7; D gene: .; clone size: .; CDR3 DNA: TGCAGTGCTGGAGCCGGGCCTCTAGTTTACGAGCAGTACTTC; CDR3 protein: CSAGAGPLVYEQYF
V gene: TRBV7-8; J gene: TRBJ2-1; D gene: TRBD1; clone size: .; CDR3 DNA: TGTGCCAGCAGCCGCAAGAGGGACAGCAATGAGCAGTTCTTC; CDR3 protein: CASSRKRDSNEQFF
V gene: TRBV6-5; J gene: TRBJ2-7; D gene: .; clone size: few; CDR3 DNA: TGTGCCAGCAGTCCACTGAGAAGCTACGAGCAGTACTTC; CDR3 protein: CASSPLRSYEQYF
V gene: TRBV6-1; J gene: TRBJ2-1; D gene: .; clone size: .; CDR3 DNA: TGTGCCAGCGGTAGTAGCGGTAATGAGCAGTTCTTC; CDR3 protein: CASGSSGNEQFF